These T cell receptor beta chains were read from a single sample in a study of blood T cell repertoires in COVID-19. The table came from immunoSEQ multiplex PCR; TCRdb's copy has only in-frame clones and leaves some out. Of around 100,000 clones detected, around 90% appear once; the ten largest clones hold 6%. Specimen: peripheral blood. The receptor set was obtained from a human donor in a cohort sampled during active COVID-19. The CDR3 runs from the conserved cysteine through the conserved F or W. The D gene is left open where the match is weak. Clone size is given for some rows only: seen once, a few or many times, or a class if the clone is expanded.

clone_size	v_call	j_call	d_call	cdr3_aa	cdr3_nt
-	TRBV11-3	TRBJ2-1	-	CASSLDSVQGYNEQFF	TGTGCCAGCAGCTTAGATTCCGTACAGGGATACAATGAGCAGTTCTTC
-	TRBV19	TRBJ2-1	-	CASTLSGPSYNEQFF	TGTGCCAGTACCCTTAGCGGACCCAGCTACAATGAGCAGTTCTTC
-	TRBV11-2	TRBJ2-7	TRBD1	CASSGDSRISYEQYF	TGTGCCAGCAGCGGGGACAGTCGAATCTCCTACGAGCAGTACTTC
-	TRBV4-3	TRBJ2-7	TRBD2	CASSHGPSGLAGGSSYEQYF	TGCGCCAGCAGCCACGGCCCCTCAGGTCTAGCGGGAGGGAGCTCCTACGAGCAGTACTTC
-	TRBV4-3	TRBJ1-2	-	CASSQVWGWDSPYGYTF	TGCGCCAGCAGCCAAGTCTGGGGATGGGACTCACCTTATGGCTACACCTTC
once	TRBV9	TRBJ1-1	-	CASSVYGATEAFF	TGTGCCAGCAGCGTGTATGGGGCCACTGAAGCTTTCTTT
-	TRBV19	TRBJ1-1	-	CASSIVVNTEAFF	TGTGCCAGTAGTATAGTCGTGAACACTGAAGCTTTCTTT
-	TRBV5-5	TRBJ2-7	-	CASSLGKGVDYEQYF	TGTGCCAGCAGCTTGGGAAAGGGAGTGGACTACGAGCAGTACTTC
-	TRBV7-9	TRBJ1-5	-	CASSQIGGPQHF	TGTGCCAGCAGCCAAATAGGGGGGCCCCAGCATTTT
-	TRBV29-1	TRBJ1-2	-	CSVGGLLEGYTF	TGCAGCGTTGGAGGGCTACTCGAGGGCTACACCTTC
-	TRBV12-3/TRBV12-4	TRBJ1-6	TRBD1	CATGQGLNSPLHF	TGTGCCACCGGACAGGGGTTGAATTCACCCCTCCACTTT
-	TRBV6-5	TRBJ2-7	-	CASSSGELSYEQYF	TGTGCCAGCAGCTCAGGGGAATTGTCCTACGAGCAGTACTTC